The rows below give T cell receptor beta chains drawn from one sample of a study of cytomegalovirus exposure and HLA in healthy donors. The data were produced by immunoSEQ multiplex PCR, yet TCRdb's version contains in-frame clones alone and is incomplete. This table has approximately 200,000 clones, almost 80% appearing once. Sequenced: PBMCs. Receptors were obtained from a man in his late teens or twenties in good health and CMV-seronegative. Both conserved end residues are part of each CDR3. The order of the fields is D gene, clone size, V gene, J gene, CDR3 protein, CDR3 DNA. The D gene is left open where the match is weak. Clone size appears in some rows only: once, few, many, or a class for an expanded clone.

-,-,TRBV27,TRBJ1-4,CASSQQQGIREKLFF,TGTGCCAGCAGTCAGCAACAGGGCATTAGGGAAAAACTGTTTTTT
TRBD2,-,TRBV6-5,TRBJ2-5,CASRLTSGRGETQYF,TGTGCCAGCAGGCTGACTAGCGGGAGGGGAGAGACCCAGTACTTC
-,once,TRBV7-8,TRBJ2-3,CASSLVSLDDTQYF,TGTGCCAGCAGCTTAGTGAGCCTAGACGATACGCAGTATTTT
TRBD2,-,TRBV2,TRBJ2-1,CAGQARTGGPNEQFF,TGTGCCGGACAAGCGAGGACGGGGGGGCCCAATGAGCAGTTCTTC
-,-,TRBV6-4,TRBJ2-3,CASSPLGGLTDTQYF,TGTGCCAGCAGTCCCTTGGGAGGCCTCACAGATACGCAGTATTTT
TRBD2,-,TRBV10-2,TRBJ2-1,CASTQREGRRNEQFF,TGCGCCAGCACACAGCGGGAGGGCAGGCGAAATGAGCAGTTCTTC
TRBD2,-,TRBV19,TRBJ2-5,CASSIGLAGGPETQYF,TGTGCCAGTAGTATAGGGCTAGCGGGCGGGCCGGAGACCCAGTACTTC
-,few,TRBV11-2,TRBJ1-3,CASSLVQGRSSGNTIYF,TGTGCCAGCAGCTTAGTCCAGGGCAGGAGCTCTGGAAACACCATATATTTT
-,few,TRBV19,TRBJ1-2,CASRSEDSNNYGYTF,TGTGCCAGTAGGTCCGAAGATTCTAATAACTATGGCTACACCTTC
-,-,TRBV28,TRBJ1-1,CASRDLDTEAFF,TGTGCCAGCAGGGACTTGGACACTGAAGCTTTCTTT
-,-,TRBV5-1,TRBJ2-3,CASSLGPRGGTDTQYF,TGCGCCAGCAGCTTGGGCCCCCGGGGAGGTACAGATACGCAGTATTTT
TRBD2,few,TRBV7-2,TRBJ2-5,CASSLGGAGARETQYF,TGTGCCAGCAGCTTAGGGGGAGCGGGGGCTAGGGAGACCCAGTACTTC
TRBD2,-,TRBV19,TRBJ2-1,CASSFGLADNEQFF,TGTGCCAGTAGTTTCGGGCTAGCGGACAATGAGCAGTTCTTC
TRBD1,-,TRBV9,TRBJ2-7,CASSVGTGPYEQYF,TGTGCCAGCAGCGTAGGGACAGGCCCCTACGAGCAGTACTTC
TRBD1,-,TRBV4-2,TRBJ2-7,CASSQRDRGPYEQYF,TGTGCCAGCAGCCAGAGGGACAGGGGGCCCTACGAGCAGTACTTC
-,-,TRBV27,TRBJ2-7,CASSLGSATSYEQYF,TGTGCCAGCAGTTTAGGGTCAGCGACCTCCTACGAGCAGTACTTC
TRBD1,-,TRBV5-6,TRBJ2-7,CASSLQGRYEQYF,TGTGCCAGCAGCCTACAGGGGCGCTACGAGCAGTACTTC
TRBD2,-,TRBV9,TRBJ2-3,CASSARLAGGPDTQYF,TGTGCCAGCAGCGCCCGACTAGCGGGAGGGCCGGATACGCAGTATTTT
-,-,TRBV19,TRBJ1-2,CASTPTDLNGYTF,TGTGCCAGTACCCCAACGGACTTGAATGGCTACACCTTC
TRBD1,-,TRBV7-9,TRBJ2-1,CASSLDPGQGPGNEQFF,TGTGCCAGCAGCTTAGACCCGGGACAGGGGCCTGGCAATGAGCAGTTCTTC
TRBD1,few,TRBV6-5,TRBJ2-5,CASSIRGPQETQYF,TGTGCCAGCAGTATAAGGGGGCCCCAAGAGACCCAGTACTTC
-,-,TRBV5-1,TRBJ2-3,CASSLGQEFTDTQYF,TGCGCCAGCAGCTTGGGACAGGAGTTCACAGATACGCAGTATTTT
-,once,TRBV6-1,TRBJ1-5,CASSEGQGILSNQPQHF,TGTGCCAGCAGTGAAGGCCAGGGTATTCTTAGCAATCAGCCCCAGCATTTT
-,-,TRBV5-4,TRBJ2-1,CASSSWDNNYNEQFF,TGTGCCAGCAGCTCCTGGGACAACAACTACAATGAGCAGTTCTTC
TRBD2,-,TRBV5-4,TRBJ2-3,CASRDGLAGARGDTQYF,TGTGCCAGCAGGGACGGACTAGCGGGAGCCCGGGGAGATACGCAGTATTTT
-,few,TRBV19,TRBJ1-1,CASQGPGRVTEAFF,TGTGCCAGCCAGGGGCCAGGGCGGGTCACTGAAGCTTTCTTT
TRBD1,-,TRBV11-3,TRBJ2-1,CASSLNPPWGQHSYNEQFF,TGTGCCAGCAGCTTAAACCCCCCTTGGGGACAGCACTCCTACAATGAGCAGTTCTTC
-,-,TRBV6-1,TRBJ1-3,CASSLSGQSGNTIYF,TGTGCCAGCAGTCTTTCTGGACAATCTGGAAACACCATATATTTT
-,-,TRBV27,TRBJ1-1,CASSLGGGEAFF,TGTGCCAGCAGCCTGGGAGGGGGGGAGGCTTTCTTT
-,-,TRBV7-9,TRBJ2-1,CASSLLDYEPYNEQFF,TGTGCCAGCAGCTTATTGGACTACGAACCATACAATGAGCAGTTCTTC
-,-,TRBV30,TRBJ1-4,CAWRELILGQAANEKLFF,TGTGCCTGGAGGGAACTCATTTTGGGCCAAGCAGCTAATGAAAAACTGTTTTTT
TRBD1,once,TRBV27,TRBJ2-7,CASSLRGPEFYEQYF,TGTGCCAGCAGTTTAAGGGGGCCTGAATTTTACGAGCAGTACTTC
-,-,TRBV9,TRBJ2-5,CASSVLGKEETQYF,TGTGCCAGCAGCGTACTAGGAAAAGAAGAGACCCAGTACTTC
TRBD2,-,TRBV5-4,TRBJ2-5,CASSSTTSLETQYF,TGTGCCAGCAGCTCGACGACTAGCCTAGAGACCCAGTACTTC
-,-,TRBV28,TRBJ2-7,CASSQAGQRYEQYF,TGTGCCAGCAGCCAGGCGGGACAGCGGTACGAGCAGTACTTC
-,-,TRBV19,TRBJ2-1,CASSIYARQYVDEQFF,TGTGCCAGTAGTATATACGCGCGGCAGTACGTCGATGAGCAGTTCTTC
-,-,TRBV6-5,TRBJ2-7,CASSEDSFSYEQYF,TGTGCCAGCAGTGAGGACAGTTTTTCCTACGAGCAGTACTTC
-,few,TRBV4-2,TRBJ2-1,CASSQDAENSYNEQFF,TGTGCCAGCAGCCAAGATGCCGAGAACTCCTACAATGAGCAGTTCTTC
-,-,TRBV28,TRBJ1-4,CASSYGRHNEKLFF,TGTGCCAGCAGTTACGGCAGACATAATGAAAAACTGTTTTTT
-,-,TRBV30,TRBJ2-7,CATSRGRDYEQYF,TGTGCCACCTCTCGGGGTCGAGACTACGAGCAGTACTTC
-,-,TRBV9,TRBJ2-1,CASSVLGAEYNEQFF,TGTGCCAGCAGCGTACTTGGAGCTGAATACAATGAGCAGTTCTTC
TRBD1,-,TRBV7-7,TRBJ2-1,CASSSRQGLYNEQFF,TGTGCTAGCAGTTCCCGACAGGGGCTCTACAATGAGCAGTTCTTC
TRBD2,-,TRBV13,TRBJ2-7,CASSLGLGQGPGLADYEQYF,TGTGCCAGCAGCTTAGGCCTCGGACAGGGTCCGGGACTAGCGGACTACGAGCAGTACTTC
TRBD2,-,TRBV7-9,TRBJ2-2,CASSLPSPAGVNTGELFF,TGTGCCAGCAGCCTCCCCTCCCCAGCGGGAGTGAACACCGGGGAGCTGTTTTTT
TRBD1,once,TRBV2,TRBJ1-4,CASSESGTAHWKLFF,TGTGCCAGCAGTGAATCCGGGACAGCCCATTGGAAACTGTTTTTT
-,-,TRBV7-9,TRBJ2-7,CASSLDGIGGVSSYEQYF,TGTGCCAGCAGCTTAGACGGCATTGGCGGGGTTAGCTCCTACGAGCAGTACTTC
TRBD1,few,TRBV5-1,TRBJ1-1,CASTRQGLNTEAFF,TGCGCCAGCACCCGACAGGGTCTGAACACTGAAGCTTTCTTT
-,few,TRBV6-1,TRBJ1-5,CASRGPLWNQPQHF,TGTGCCAGCAGGGGGCCCTTGTGGAATCAGCCCCAGCATTTT
-,-,TRBV25-1,TRBJ1-2,CASSEQSRRGGYTF,TGTGCCAGCAGTGAACAATCCCGTCGAGGCGGCTACACCTTC
-,-,TRBV27,TRBJ1-1,CASSSDMFGYSRRPTEAFF,TGTGCCAGCAGTTCGGACATGTTTGGGTATTCGCGGAGACCCACTGAAGCTTTCTTT
-,-,TRBV9,TRBJ2-3,CASSVRLGSVDTQYF,TGTGCCAGCAGCGTCAGGTTGGGGAGCGTAGATACGCAGTATTTT
TRBD1,once,TRBV30,TRBJ2-7,CAWSRDSTYEQYF,TGTGCCTGGAGTCGGGACAGTACGTACGAGCAGTACTTC
-,-,TRBV5-1,TRBJ1-5,CASSLGGQNNQPQHF,TGCGCCAGCAGCTTGGGGGGGCAGAACAATCAGCCCCAGCATTTT
TRBD1,-,TRBV7-9,TRBJ1-4,CASSQGQRNEKLFF,TGTGCCAGCAGCCAGGGACAGAGAAATGAAAAACTGTTTTTT